The 9 T cell receptor beta chains listed next were all sequenced from one sample in a study of shared T cell receptors in the human thymus. Sequencing was performed with immunoSEQ multiplex PCR; in TCRdb, only in-frame clones are kept and a portion is missing. The table has just under 550,000 clones, around 78% seen once; the top ten hold less than 0.015%. These data are also associated with another study on human thymus T cells.

The sequencing sample was made of thymocytes. These receptor sequences come from a boy under two years old with a congenital heart defect.

This chain links TRBV11-2 with TRBJ2-5; D perhaps matches TRBD1 (6 bases). Trimming stripped 1 base from V and 4 bases from J, with 22 bases between. CDR3 size: 18 residues. Germline-derived CDR1 and CDR2 are SGHAT and FQNNGV. CDR3 bases: TGTGCCAGCAGCTTAGGCTCGGAAACAGGGTTCTCGACAGAGACCCAGTACTTC. This sequence encodes CASSLGSETGFSTETQYF.

The chain is built from TRBV4-2 and TRBJ2-1, with 11 bases identical to TRBD2. Looked up from germline, CDR1 is LGHNA and CDR2 is YNFKEQ. This CDR3 spans 16 amino acids. After removal of 3 bases from V and 3 bases from J, the junction contained 4 bases not matched to a gene. The DNA for the CDR3 is TGTGCCAGCAGCCAGCCCGGGACTAGCGGCTACAATGAGCAGTTCTTC. This translates into CASSQPGTSGYNEQFF.

The chain joins TRBV6-5 to TRBJ1-5, with D perhaps TRBD1 (6 bases). Trimming stripped 5 bases from V and 1 base from J, with 6 bases between. Germline V gene lookup returns CDR1 MNHEY and CDR2 SVGAGI. The CDR3 totals 13 residues. The CDR3 DNA follows: TGTGCCAGCAGTGGACAGAGCAATCAGCCCCAGCATTTT. Translating gives CASSGQSNQPQHF.

The chain recombines TRBV7-9 with TRBJ2-2; TRBD2 matches at 13 bases. J gave up 5 bases and V 5 bases, and 8 bases lay outside the gene matches. The CDR3 totals 17 residues. Germline CDR1 is SEHNR and CDR2 is FQNEAQ (reference sequence). The DNA of the CDR3 is TGTGCCAGCAGCCTCCGACTAGCGGGAGGCAGTACCGGGGAGCTGTTTTTT. This codes for CASSLRLAGGSTGELFF.

The genes are TRBV7-9 and TRBJ2-7; 8 positions match TRBD1. The V and J ends lost 8 bases and 0 bases, in that order; junction bases with no gene match: 9. Germline assignment: CDR1 SEHNR and CDR2 FQNEAQ (reference sequence). CDR3 length: 15 amino acids. This CDR3 reads CASGAEGTGSYEQYF. CDR3 DNA sequence: TGTGCCAGCGGAGCGGAGGGGACAGGCTCCTACGAGCAGTACTTC. The whole variable domain, remainder taken from reference TRBV7-9 and TRBJ2-7, is DTGVSQNPRHKITKRGQNVTFRCDPISEHNRLYWYRQTLGQGPEFLTYFQNEAQLEKSRLLSDRFSAERPKGSFSTLEIQRTEQGDSAMYLCASGAEGTGSYEQYFGPGTRLTVT.

The rearrangement joins TRBV19 to TRBJ2-7; 10 bases are a match to TRBD2. Trimming cost V 6 bases and J 5 bases; bases outside gene matches: 10. The CDR3 extends over 15 amino acids. The germline V gene has CDR1 LNHDA and CDR2 SQIVND (reference sequence). In nucleotides, the CDR3 is TGTGCCAGTAGCTCCCCCTCGCTAGCGGGAGACGAGCAGTACTTC. Translated: CASSSPSLAGDEQYF.

The V call is TRBV15, the J call TRBJ1-2, with 9 positions matching TRBD1. The CDR3 is 15 amino acids. Unmatched junction bases numbered 7, after V lost 4 bases and J lost 4 bases. CDR1 and CDR2 (germline): LNHNV, YYDKDF (reference sequence). The CDR3 coding sequence is TGTGCCACCAGCATAACAGGGGGCCGGTTCTATGGCTACACCTTC. Translating gives CATSITGGRFYGYTF.

This chain joins TRBV28 and TRBJ2-3; 9 positions agree with TRBD1. From germline, CDR1 is MDHEN and CDR2 SYDVKM. Losses at the gene ends were 6 bases for V and 4 bases for J; bases not matched to a gene: 5. This CDR3 spans 14 amino acids. CDR3 amino acids: CASSRTGVPDTQYF. The CDR3 DNA reads as TGTGCCAGCAGCCGGACAGGGGTTCCAGATACGCAGTATTTT.

This chain uses TRBV5-1 with TRBJ2-7; TRBD1 matches at 7 bases. With V trimmed by 3 bases and J by 1 base, 1 base remained unmatched. CDR3 length: 13 residues. The germline V gene encodes CDR1 SGHRS and CDR2 YFSETQ. Here the CDR3 reads CASSWDRSYEQYF. CDR3 in DNA: TGCGCCAGCAGCTGGGACAGATCCTACGAGCAGTACTTC.